Detailed here is one T cell receptor (beta chain). This clonotype was counted ten times or more. Its antigen is still unknown. No much larger clonotype is one base removed from it; base qualities were not supplied. Library creation used multiplex PCR. The sequencer was an Illumina HiSeq 4000. iRepertoire HTBI primers and Arm-PCR amplification of CDR3 regions were used to construct TCR beta libraries. PCR products were gel purified before sequencing. The source study handled its data this way. Across samples, around 58 TRBV and approximately 15 TRBJ segments were identified and used for gene usage analysis of CDR3 amino acid clonotypes. COPE and FqMerger were used to merge filtered high-quality paired reads into contigs. BLAST was used to align contigs to the IMGT TRBV, TRBD and TRBJ reference genes, and CDR3 was defined following IMGT. Clonotypes above 0.1% frequency were classified as highly expanded clones. Repertoire diversity was measured by Shannon entropy, and V-J evenness by the Gini coefficient. Clonotypes shared by more than one individual were considered public. Using fastp trimming at Q25 and MiXCR clonotype assembly, TCRdb reanalyzed the public sequencing data and kept in-frame beta chains. Entries that share a CDR3 protein sequence are merged under the most common genes and DNA. The V and J calls were determined by TCRdb, not by the authors. This sample has some 220,000 distinct CDR3 sequences in its table, and roughly 18% of those were observed once. About 10% of the sample goes to the ten largest clones.

The data were obtained in a study of regulatory T cells in long-lasting Graves disease (dated by TCRdb to about 2021). At the level of the whole study: Patients with newly diagnosed Graves' disease had been on antithyroid drugs for under 3 months. Patients with persistent Graves' disease were compared with patients with newly diagnosed Graves' disease using TCR sequencing and RNA sequencing of peripheral blood. The study was registered as a clinical trial and conducted in China. TCR sequencing covered 13 persistent and about 20 newly diagnosed Graves' disease patients, some 35 samples in total.

This specimen's time point label, per the study, means: newly diagnosed GD, antithyroid drugs for less than 3 months. RNA was extracted from PBMCs in TRIzol for both TCR sequencing and RNA sequencing. Graves' disease was diagnosed according to American Thyroid Association guidelines. Patients were recruited from an endocrinology department in Xi'an, China. Each patient gave around 9.2 milliliters of peripheral blood, collected in an EDTA anticoagulant tube. Ficoll Paque Plus density gradient separation was used to isolate PBMCs, and no further T cell sorting was done. An Agilent 2100 Bioanalyzer and agarose gel were used to assess RNA quality, and a NanoDrop 2000 was used to measure RNA concentration. Overall results and qualifications from the work: The authors noted that the small sample size was a limitation that may lower accuracy. Compared with newly diagnosed patients, persistent Graves' disease patients had lower TCR Shannon entropy and fewer highly expanded clones, which suggests clonal expansion. A larger number of public clonotypes was shared among persistent patients (over 2,500) than among newly diagnosed patients (roughly 1,000). Only the TCR beta chain was sequenced and analyzed. Peripheral blood alone was examined, since thyroid tissue, which constituted the primary lesion, could not be accessed.

A further study also used this sample, focusing on T cells in Graves' hyperthyroidism and ophthalmopathy. Reported in the second study: A patient counted as having stable Graves' hyperthyroidism if no progression to ophthalmopathy occurred over 18 months of follow-up. Hyperthyroidism patients were newly diagnosed, with disease duration under 2 months, and aged 18 to 65 years. Exclusion was applied to patients with uncontrolled infections, other autoimmune diseases, pregnancy or lactation. Diagnoses relied on clinical symptoms, serum thyroxine and TRAb, thyroid ultrasound and orbital computed tomography. For the first round of RT-PCR on the TCR CDR3, the HTBI primer set was used together with the Qiagen OneStep RT-PCR kit. Most expanded thyroid clonotypes (frequency above 0.001) were also detected in blood, a finding suggesting that blood repertoires may reflect thyroid immune responses. A 13 V-J signature model separated ophthalmopathy from stable hyperthyroidism, with approximately 87% sensitivity and 81.08% specificity in cross-validation and 80%/75% in testing. In validation, the model predicted progression to ophthalmopathy with 60% to 71% sensitivity and around 72% specificity, a median of about 6 months before onset. To identify distinguishing TCR V-J signatures, a discovery cohort of 100 or so patients was used, comprising some 45 with Graves' ophthalmopathy and some 60 with stable Graves' hyperthyroidism. Prospective prediction of ophthalmopathy was tested in an independent validation cohort consisting of 18 hyperthyroidism patients and more than 15 patients who later progressed to ophthalmopathy. The roughly 91 discovery patients were randomly split 7:3 into training and test sets. In roughly six Graves' hyperthyroidism patients, the study also compared T-cell repertoires from thyroid tissue with T-cell repertoires from blood. After sampling, hyperthyroidism patients received methimazole starting at 30 mg daily, and ophthalmopathy patients received high-dose intravenous methylprednisolone. Libraries were constructed in a second round of multiplex PCR, after which size selection and purification were carried out. Paired-end sequencing of the libraries was performed with 100 bp reads on an Illumina HiSeq2000. SOAPnuke was used to process the raw data, with reads discarded if the reads contained adapters or uncalled bases, had a mean Phred below 15, or lacked an exact constant-primer or identifier match. COPE v1.2.5 was used to merge the high-quality paired reads, and each unique nucleotide sequence was defined as a clonotype. MiTCR v1.1 was used to align the clonotypes against IMGT TRBV, TRBD and TRBJ reference segments. Only V-J combinations with frequency above 0.0001, covering approximately 99% of repertoires, were analysed. The TCS score was defined as the ratio of F50 (clonal expansion) to E x V (chaos), calculated using BLOSUM62-based TCRdist between CDR3 peptides within each V-J. Welch's t-statistics and random forest reduced roughly 500 V-J features to 10 to 15, which were used in a naive Bayes classifier (R e1071). No statistical method was used to fix the sample size in advance, and group allocation was not hidden from the investigators. The paper describes TCR Vbeta CDR3 sequencing of more than 120 peripheral blood samples, made up of 43 ophthalmopathy patients, around 78 hyperthyroidism patients and roughly 17 progressor patients.

The source was peripheral blood mononuclear cells (PBMCs), collected at new diagnosis, from a patient treated with antithyroid drugs. This receptor was identified in a woman in her 30s with Graves disease. Donor details come from another sample of the same person, matched by shared clones.

The CDR3 protein is CASSYLSSRGQTTNYGYTF. Read as DNA, the sequence is TGTGCCAGCTCATACCTTTCGAGTCGGGGACAGACAACTAACTATGGCTACACCTTC. The rearrangement combines TRBV18 with TRBJ1-2, with 7 bases aligning to TRBD1. Ends trimmed: V by 5 bases, J by 0 bases; bases unmatched to a gene: 18. The CDR3 goes from the cysteine to the phenylalanine over 19 residues. Only the CDR3 portion is preserved as DNA: 57 bases, with reading frame beginning at the first base. CDR1 KGHSH and CDR2 LQKENI are derived from the germline V gene.